Listed below are T cell receptor beta chains from one sample, sequenced in a study of shared clonotypes between healthy human individuals. Data came from immunoSEQ multiplex PCR; TCRdb stores just in-frame clones and leaves some out. This table has more than 550,000 clones, about two thirds appearing once. Input material: memory CD4+ T cells sorted from blood. The receptors shown here come from a woman in her twenties or thirties in good health. The CDR3 runs from the conserved cysteine through the conserved F or W. The order of the fields is J gene, clone size, V gene, D gene, CDR3 DNA, CDR3 protein. The D gene is left open where the match is weak. Not all rows give a size; the values are once, few, many and, for expanded clones, a class.

TRBJ2-3,-,TRBV7-9,TRBD2,TGTGCCAGCAGCTTAGGAATAGCGGGAAGACTAGTTACGCAGTATTTT,CASSLGIAGRLVTQYF
TRBJ1-5,-,TRBV28,-,TGTGCCAGCAGTTGGGCCCTTGATCAGCCCCAGCATTTT,CASSWALDQPQHF
TRBJ2-1,-,TRBV19,-,TGTGCCAGTAGTACTTACAGGTTAAATGAGCAGTTCTTC,CASSTYRLNEQFF
TRBJ1-2,-,TRBV7-8,-,TGTGCCAGCAGCGGGCAGAGTGAATCTCGAAAGATCTATGGCTACACCTTC,CASSGQSESRKIYGYTF
TRBJ2-7,once,TRBV28,TRBD1,TGTGCCAGCAGTTTCGGGACAGGGCTGAGCGAGCAGTACTTC,CASSFGTGLSEQYF
TRBJ1-5,-,TRBV15,-,TGTGCCACCAGCAGACAGGGATATAGCAATCAGCCCCAGCATTTT,CATSRQGYSNQPQHF
TRBJ2-7,-,TRBV28,-,TGTGCCAGCAGGCCGGAGGGGCGGCGATCCATCTCCTACGAGCAGTACTTC,CASRPEGRRSISYEQYF
TRBJ2-7,-,TRBV11-2,-,TGTGCCAGCAGCTTAGCCTTTCGGGGTGACGAGCAGTACTTC,CASSLAFRGDEQYF
TRBJ1-1,once,TRBV11-2,-,TGTGCCAGCAGCTTACGCGGGAACACTGAAGCTTTCTTT,CASSLRGNTEAFF
TRBJ1-2,-,TRBV28,-,TGTGCCAGCAGAGGGCTGGATGGCTACACCTTC,CASRGLDGYTF
TRBJ1-5,-,TRBV6-5,-,TGTGCCAGCAGCGCCACTTGGGACCGCCAGTCGGCCCAGCATTTT,CASSATWDRQSAQHF
TRBJ1-1,-,TRBV6-5,TRBD1,TGTGCCAGCGTAGGACAGGTCTATGAAGCTTTCTTT,CASVGQVYEAFF
TRBJ1-1,-,TRBV14,-,TGTGCCAGCAGCCAAGCCGAGGGACGGCCGAACACTGAAGCTTTCTTT,CASSQAEGRPNTEAFF
TRBJ2-7,-,TRBV30,TRBD1,TGTGCCTGGTCCGGGACAGAATACGAGCAGTACTTC,CAWSGTEYEQYF
TRBJ1-2,-,TRBV18,-,TGTGCCAGCTCACCACAAAAGGGTCCTCCGGTCGAAGGCTACACCTTC,CASSPQKGPPVEGYTF
TRBJ2-7,-,TRBV6-1,-,TGTGCCAGCAGTGTCTACAAGGACGAGCAGTACTTC,CASSVYKDEQYF
TRBJ1-5,-,TRBV6-1,-,TGTGCCAGCAGTGAGGTGAGGGACCAGCCCCAGCATTTT,CASSEVRDQPQHF
TRBJ2-1,many,TRBV14,TRBD2,TGTGCCAGCAGCCGCTCTAAGGGACTACGAAACAATGAGCAGTTCTTC,CASSRSKGLRNNEQFF
TRBJ2-2,-,TRBV2,TRBD2,TGTGCCAGCAGCCTAGGGACTAGCGTCGGGGAGCTGTTTTTT,CASSLGTSVGELFF
TRBJ2-3,-,TRBV7-9,-,TGTGCCAGCAGCTTAGGCACCTATACGCAGTATTTT,CASSLGTYTQYF
TRBJ1-1,-,TRBV19,-,TGTGCCAGTAGGACAGACACTGAAGCTTTCTTT,CASRTDTEAFF
TRBJ2-7,-,TRBV6-5,TRBD1,TGTGCCAGCAGGACAGGGAACGAGCAGTACTTC,CASRTGNEQYF
TRBJ2-7,-,TRBV5-4,-,TGTGCCAGCAGCTCGGCAGGGATTTCCGCCGTGGAGCAGTACTTC,CASSSAGISAVEQYF
TRBJ2-5,-,TRBV19,-,TGTGCCAGTAGTAGCGGGTCAGGGGAGACCCAGTACTTC,CASSSGSGETQYF
TRBJ1-5,-,TRBV4-2,-,TGTGCCAGCAGCCCCTCGGACAGCTATAGCAATCAGCCCCAGCATTTT,CASSPSDSYSNQPQHF
TRBJ2-6,-,TRBV28,-,TGTGCCACCATCAATGCAGGGGACTCTGGGGCCAACGTCCTGACTTTC,CATINAGDSGANVLTF